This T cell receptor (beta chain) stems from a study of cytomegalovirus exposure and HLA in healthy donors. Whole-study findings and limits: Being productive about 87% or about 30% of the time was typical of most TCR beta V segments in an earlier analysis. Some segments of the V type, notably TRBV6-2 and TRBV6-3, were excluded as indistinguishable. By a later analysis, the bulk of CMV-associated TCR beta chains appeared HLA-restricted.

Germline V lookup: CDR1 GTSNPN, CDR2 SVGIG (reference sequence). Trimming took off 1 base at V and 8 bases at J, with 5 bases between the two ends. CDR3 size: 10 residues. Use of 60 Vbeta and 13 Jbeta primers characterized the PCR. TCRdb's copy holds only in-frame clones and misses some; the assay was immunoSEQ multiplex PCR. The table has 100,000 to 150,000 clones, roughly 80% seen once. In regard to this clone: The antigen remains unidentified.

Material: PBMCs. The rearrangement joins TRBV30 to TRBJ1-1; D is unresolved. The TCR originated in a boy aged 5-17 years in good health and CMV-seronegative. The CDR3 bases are TGTGCCTGGAGTGGAGGCGAAGCTTTCTTT. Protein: CAWSGGEAFF.